The 30 T cell receptor beta chains presented below share a single source sample, sequenced in a study of blood T cell repertoires in COVID-19. TCRdb's table, derived via immunoSEQ multiplex PCR, lists solely in-frame clones and lacks some. The data show about 350,000 clones, approximately 86% seen once. Sequenced sample: peripheral blood. These receptors all stem from a woman aged 55-70 years with COVID-19, enrolled during active disease.

As regards this clone: Compared with germline, one end of the junction differs, possibly owing to a read error. The chain combines TRBV5-5 with TRBJ1-5; 10 bases line up with TRBD1. Germline V gene lookup returns CDR1 SGHKS and CDR2 YYEKEE (reference sequence). The CDR3 extends over 14 amino acids. This chain's CDR3 is CASSSTGGKQPQHF. The CDR3, as DNA: TGTGCCAGCAGCTCGACAGGGGGCAAACAGCCCCAGCATTTT.

This chain links TRBV11-2 with TRBJ1-2; no reliable D call. V shed 5 bases and J shed 0 bases, with 10 bases lying between them. CDR1 and CDR2 from the germline V gene are SGHAT and FQNNGV. CDR3 length: 14 residues. CDR3 region: CASSRGSANYGYTF. As DNA, the CDR3 is TGTGCCAGCAGCCGCGGGTCAGCTAACTATGGCTACACCTTC.

J is TRBJ2-3 and V is TRBV9, with 11 nucleotides matching TRBD1. The CDR3 extends over 16 amino acids. V lost 0 bases and J lost 7; bases outside the gene matches: 7. The germline CDR1 and CDR2 sequences are SGDLS and YYNGEE. CDR3 amino acids: CASSVARTGGVYTQYF. CDR3 nucleotides: TGTGCCAGCAGCGTAGCGCGGACAGGGGGCGTTTATACGCAGTATTTT.

The chain has TRBV4-1 and TRBJ2-3, with D possibly matching TRBD1 (6 bases). This CDR3 comprises 15 residues. Trimming pared 3 bases from V and 2 bases from J, leaving 12 bases between. From germline, CDR1 is MGHRA and CDR2 YSYEKL. CDR3 loop: CASSQTGTNTDTQYF. CDR3 sequence (DNA): TGCGCCAGCAGCCAGACCGGGACAAACACAGATACGCAGTATTTT.

The chain joins TRBV7-6 to TRBJ1-6, with 9 positions matching TRBD1. J lost 9 bases, V lost 1 base, and 4 bases had no gene match. Germline CDR1 SGHVS, CDR2 FNYEAQ. This CDR3 is 15 amino acids long. CDR3 residues: CASSLGPGQGSPLHF. In nucleotides, the CDR3 is TGTGCCAGCAGCTTAGGCCCGGGACAGGGTTCACCCCTCCACTTT.

The rearrangement joins TRBV24-1 to TRBJ2-2, with D unclear. The CDR3 is 16 residues long. Germline assignment: CDR1 KGHDR and CDR2 SFDVKD. V lost 4 bases to trimming and J lost 1 base, with 12 bases between them. CDR3 nucleotide sequence: TGTGCCACCAGTGACCCGGTCGCAGGGAACACCGGGGAGCTGTTTTTT. Protein product: CATSDPVAGNTGELFF.

The table lists this clone with a few counts. The chain recombines TRBV10-3 with TRBJ2-7, with D maybe TRBD1 (6 bases). The CDR3 contains 15 residues. With 3 bases removed from V and 0 bases from J, the gap between germline ends came to 12 bases. From germline, CDR1 is ENHRY and CDR2 SYGVKD. The CDR3, as DNA: TGTGCCATCAGTGACTGGACAGCCCCCTCCTACGAGCAGTACTTC. It translates to CAISDWTAPSYEQYF.

Regarding this clone: This sample also contains other DNA sequences that code for the same CDR3. CDR3 amino acids: CASSPGQGSANTEAFF. DNA for the CDR3: TGCGCCAGCAGCCCAGGACAGGGTTCAGCGAACACTGAAGCTTTCTTT. The chain recombines TRBV5-1 with TRBJ1-1, with TRBD1 identical over 8 bases. CDR3 length equals 16 residues. Germline CDR1 and CDR2: SGHRS and YFSETQ. V shed 4 bases, J shed 1 base, and the junction held 9 bases outside the gene matches.

CDR3 nucleotides: TGTGCCAGCAGCTCTTCGGGGGGGAGGCCAGGGGAGCAGTTCTTC. Translating it yields CASSSSGGRPGEQFF. The chain has TRBV7-2 and TRBJ2-1; TRBD2 matches at 8 bases. J was trimmed by 10 bases and V by 4 bases; bases with no gene match: 12. This CDR3 has 15 amino acids. From germline, CDR1 is SGHTA and CDR2 FQGNSA.

This clone was counted once. The J gene is TRBJ2-7, the V gene TRBV5-6, with 8 positions matching TRBD1. Germline V gene data show CDR1 as SGHDT and CDR2 as YYEEEE. The trim removed 4 bases at V and 6 bases at J, leaving 3 bases unmatched. The CDR3 has 12 residues. CDR3 nucleotides: TGTGCCAGCAGCCAAGACAGGGGCGAGCAGTACTTC. It specifies CASSQDRGEQYF.

This clone was detected once. The chain uses TRBV2 and TRBJ1-5; 9 positions match TRBD1. The trim removed 6 bases at V and 7 bases at J, leaving 7 bases unmatched. The CDR3 consists of 14 residues. Germline loops: CDR1 SNHLY, CDR2 FYNNEI. The DNA of the CDR3 is TGTGCCAGCAGCGTACAGGGGGCAGAGCAGCCCCAGCATTTT. This translates into CASSVQGAEQPQHF.

The chain carries TRBV2 and TRBJ2-4; tentative D call: TRBD1 (6 bases). Between the trimmed V and J ends, which lost 3 bases and 2 bases, there was a span of 23 bases. The V gene's germline CDR1 is SNHLY and CDR2 FYNNEI. This CDR3 contains 19 residues. Written as DNA, the CDR3 is TGTGCCAGCAGTGACCCCCCAGGGGAAGTGGATTGGACCAAAAACATTCAGTACTTC. Protein sequence: CASSDPPGEVDWTKNIQYF.

This chain uses TRBV5-1 with TRBJ2-5; D is ambiguous. CDR1 is SGHRS and CDR2 is YFSETQ in the germline V gene. This CDR3 is built from 13 residues. V shed 0 bases and J shed 3 bases, with 6 bases lying between them. The CDR3 DNA reads TGCGCCAGCAGCTTGGAGCCCGAAGAGACCCAGTACTTC. This codes for CASSLEPEETQYF.

The chain uses TRBV4-1 and TRBJ1-1; maybe TRBD1 (5 bases). CDR1 and CDR2 from the germline V gene are MGHRA and YSYEKL. Deletions cut 2 bases from V and 8 bases from J, with 18 bases between. CDR3 size: 15 residues. Here the CDR3 reads CASSQPLGRGLEAFF. CDR3 nucleotides: TGCGCCAGCAGCCAACCCCTGGGGAGGGGCTTGGAAGCTTTCTTT.

This chain connects TRBV21-1 to TRBJ2-3; the DNA was not compared with TRBD2, the D call given in the table. TRBV21-1 is a recognized pseudogene. The CDR3 covers 14 residues. Here the CDR3 DNA reads TGTGCCAGCCCCGCGGCCCGAACCGCAGATACGCAGTATTTT. Translated: CASPAARTADTQYF.

The rearrangement links TRBV18 to TRBJ2-5; tentative D call: TRBD2 (5 bases). This CDR3 comprises 14 residues. Germline-derived CDR1 and CDR2 are KGHSH and LQKENI. With 5 bases removed from V and 2 bases from J, the gap between germline ends came to 12 bases. DNA of the CDR3: TGTGCCAGCTCAATCATGGACTTTCAAGAGACCCAGTACTTC. Residues: CASSIMDFQETQYF.

The J gene is TRBJ1-5, the V gene TRBV11-2, with TRBD1 identical over 10 bases. CDR3 length: 16 amino acids. CDR1 is SGHAT, CDR2 FQNNGV, per germline. Trimming removed 5 bases from V and 1 base from J; junction bases left unmatched: 5. CDR3: CASSLTGGKSNQPQHF. The CDR3 nucleotides read TGTGCCAGCAGCCTGACAGGGGGCAAAAGCAATCAGCCCCAGCATTTT. Variable domain in full (rest from reference TRBV11-2 and TRBJ1-5): EAGVAQSPRYKIIEKRQSVAFWCNPISGHATLYWYQQILGQGPKLLIQFQNNGVVDDSQLPKDRFSAERLKGVDSTLKIQPAKLEDSAVYLCASSLTGGKSNQPQHFGDGTRLSIL.

The chain joins TRBV18 to TRBJ1-2; 9 positions agree with TRBD1. CDR1 is KGHSH and CDR2 is LQKENI in the germline V gene. The length of the CDR3 is 17 residues. J was trimmed by 7 bases and V by 0 bases; bases with no gene match: 12. CDR3: CASSPPGLRTGDFGYTF. CDR3 bases: TGTGCCAGCTCACCACCGGGATTAAGGACAGGGGATTTTGGCTACACCTTC.

J is TRBJ2-7 and V is TRBV29-1; 10 nucleotides align to TRBD1. The J segment lost 4 bases and the V segment lost 7 bases, leaving 7 bases of the junction unmatched. The CDR3 is 13 residues long. CDR1 SQVTM and CDR2 ANQGSEA come from the germline V gene. The CDR3: CSGGQGPLYEQYF. DNA for the CDR3: TGCAGCGGGGGACAGGGGCCTTTGTACGAGCAGTACTTC.

This chain uses TRBV6-5 with TRBJ1-1; possibly TRBD1 for D (6 bases). Germline CDR1 reads MNHEY; CDR2 reads SVGAGI. Trimming removed 8 bases from V and 4 bases from J, with 17 bases in between. The CDR3 totals 14 residues. The CDR3 DNA is TGTGCCAGCGCTACTTACAGGGTTGGCACTGAAGCTTTCTTT. It yields the protein CASATYRVGTEAFF.

The chain carries TRBV19 and TRBJ2-5, with 7 bases matching TRBD1. Germline V gene data show CDR1 as LNHDA and CDR2 as SQIVND (reference sequence). The CDR3 contains 16 residues. J gave up 5 bases and V 4 bases, and 13 bases lay outside the gene matches. The CDR3 DNA reads as TGTGCCAGTAGTACCCCGACAGGGACATCATGGGAGACCCAGTACTTC. Amino acid sequence: CASSTPTGTSWETQYF.

The CDR3 here is CASIITGTGGYSGNTIYF. In DNA, the CDR3 is TGTGCCAGCATTATTACAGGGACAGGGGGATACTCTGGAAACACCATATATTTT. V usage is TRBV7-3 and J usage is TRBJ1-3, with 11 positions matching TRBD1. Germline trimming cut 7 bases from V and 0 bases from J; bases unmatched to any gene: 11. This CDR3 has 18 residues. Germline V gene sequence: CDR1 SGHTA, CDR2 FQGTGA.

This clone was observed a few times. The gene calls are TRBV14 and TRBJ2-5; 7 nucleotides agree with TRBD1. After removal of 3 bases from V and 5 bases from J, the junction contained 12 bases not matched to a gene. There are 16 residues in the CDR3. In germline, CDR1 is SGHDN, CDR2 FVKESK. In DNA, the CDR3 is TGTGCCAGCAGCCACTGGGGGAAGGGGGCGGCGGAGACCCAGTACTTC. Amino acids: CASSHWGKGAAETQYF.

The genes are TRBV14 and TRBJ1-2; 7 bases map to TRBD1. With V trimmed by 1 base and J by 4 bases, 9 bases remained unmatched. The CDR3 runs 16 residues. The germline CDR1 and CDR2 sequences are SGHDN and FVKESK. The CDR3 reads CASSQGTGRLVYGYTF. In DNA form, the CDR3 reads TGTGCCAGCAGCCAAGGGACAGGTAGACTGGTCTATGGCTACACCTTC.

The chain recombines TRBV6-5 with TRBJ1-1, with D possibly being TRBD1 (5 bases). Per germline, CDR1 MNHEY and CDR2 SVGAGI. V dropped 3 bases and J dropped 4 bases, with 12 bases sitting between them. CDR3 size: 14 residues. The CDR3 sequence is CASSYARTSTEAFF. CDR3 DNA sequence: TGTGCCAGCAGTTATGCCAGGACATCCACTGAAGCTTTCTTT.

The gene calls are TRBV7-8 and TRBJ1-4; D uncertain. Trimming left V 3 bases short and J 8 bases short, with 10 bases between. Germline CDR1 is SGHVS and CDR2 is FQNEAQ. The CDR3 loop spans 13 amino acids. This CDR3 reads CASSLTMGEKLFF. The CDR3 DNA reads as TGTGCCAGCAGCTTGACTATGGGAGAAAAACTGTTTTTT.

The rearrangement uses TRBV5-6 and TRBJ1-2; D might be TRBD1 (6 bases). This CDR3 has 15 amino acids. Trimming shortened V by 4 bases and J by 2 bases, and 15 bases separated the two germline ends. Germline V lookup: CDR1 SGHDT, CDR2 YYEEEE. The DNA for the CDR3 is TGTGCCAGCAGCGGGAGGGGGAGTTGGAACTATGGCTACACCTTC. Amino acids: CASSGRGSWNYGYTF.

The J gene is TRBJ2-1, the V gene TRBV2; 12 nucleotides agree with TRBD2. J was trimmed by 3 bases and V by 6 bases; bases with no gene match: 3. This CDR3 has 15 residues. Germline assignment: CDR1 SNHLY and CDR2 FYNNEI. The CDR3 sequence is CASRKLAGGYNEQFF. CDR3 DNA: TGTGCCAGCAGAAAACTAGCGGGGGGCTACAATGAGCAGTTCTTC.

The chain is built from TRBV6-5 and TRBJ2-7, with D unclear. V was trimmed by 0 bases and J by 2 bases, leaving 14 bases between them. The CDR3 extends over 16 amino acids. Germline values: CDR1 MNHEY, CDR2 SVGAGI. The CDR3, as DNA: TGTGCCAGCAGTTACTCCCGACGCTCAGGCGCCTACGAGCAGTACTTC. This gives the protein CASSYSRRSGAYEQYF.

In its sample, this clone was seen once. This chain links TRBV29-1 with TRBJ1-5; D is possibly TRBD1 (6 bases). This CDR3 spans 12 amino acids. The V and J ends lost 0 bases and 6 bases respectively, with 6 bases between them. Germline loops: CDR1 SQVTM, CDR2 ANQGSEA. CDR3 loop: CSVEDRGQPQHF. CDR3 in DNA: TGCAGCGTTGAAGACAGGGGTCAGCCCCAGCATTTT.